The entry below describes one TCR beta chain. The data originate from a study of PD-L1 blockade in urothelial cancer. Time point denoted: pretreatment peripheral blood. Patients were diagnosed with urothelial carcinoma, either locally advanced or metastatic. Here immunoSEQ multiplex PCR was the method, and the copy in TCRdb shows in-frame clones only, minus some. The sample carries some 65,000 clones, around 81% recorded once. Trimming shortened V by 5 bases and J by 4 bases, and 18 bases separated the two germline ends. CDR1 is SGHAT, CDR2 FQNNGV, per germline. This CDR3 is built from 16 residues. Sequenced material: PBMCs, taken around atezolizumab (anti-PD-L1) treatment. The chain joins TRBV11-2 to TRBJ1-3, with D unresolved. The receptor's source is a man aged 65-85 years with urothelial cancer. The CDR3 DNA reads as TGTGCCAGCAGCATTTCCGTCCGTCCGGGGGGAAACACCATATATTTT. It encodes CASSISVRPGGNTIYF.